These 25 T cell receptor beta chains originate from one sample sequenced in a study of T cells after posttransplantation cyclophosphamide. Cyclophosphamide on days +3 and +4 followed busulfan-fludarabine conditioning and a marrow graft. Produced via immunoSEQ multiplex PCR; TCRdb's table is partial and in-frame only. The repertoire holds roughly 12,000 clones, with just over 90% as singletons. This sample comprised PBMCs, obtained after allogeneic stem cell transplant with posttransplant cyclophosphamide. The source is a female patient between 30 and 45 years old who received an allogeneic stem cell transplant from an unrelated donor, was CMV-positive, and had no GVHD. Some T cells may have come from the graft donor.

V gene TRBV5-1 combines with J gene TRBJ2-6; the match to TRBD2 covers 7 bases. The length of the CDR3 is 20 residues. Germline V gene sequence: CDR1 SGHRS, CDR2 YFSETQ. V lost 0 bases to trimming and J lost 2 bases; unmatched junction nucleotides: 14. The DNA for the CDR3 is TGCGCCAGCAGCTTGGGGCCGGGGGGACGTTTGGGTGCTGGGGCCAACGTCCTGACTTTC. Protein: CASSLGPGGRLGAGANVLTF.

V gene TRBV5-1 combines with J gene TRBJ2-3, with 7 positions matching TRBD2. CDR1 and CDR2 from the germline V gene are SGHRS and YFSETQ. This CDR3 comprises 14 residues. Losses at the gene ends were 6 bases for V and 1 base for J; bases not matched to a gene: 5. CDR3 coding DNA: TGCGCCAGCATGGCGGGAGCCCGCACAGATACGCAGTATTTT. Residues: CASMAGARTDTQYF.

The CDR3 is CASSQDSGGSTGELFF. In DNA, the CDR3 is TGTGCCAGCAGCCAAGATTCAGGGGGCAGTACCGGGGAGCTGTTTTTT. The chain couples TRBV4-2 to TRBJ2-2, with 8 bases aligning to TRBD1. V lost 0 bases to trimming and J lost 5 bases; unmatched junction nucleotides: 5. Germline CDR1 reads LGHNA; CDR2 reads YNFKEQ. The length of the CDR3 is 16 residues.

The gene calls are TRBV27 and TRBJ2-6; possible D gene TRBD1, 5 bases. Germline CDR1 is MNHEY and CDR2 is SMNVEV (reference sequence). This CDR3 spans 15 amino acids. Trimming pared 5 bases from V and 1 base from J, leaving 9 bases between. Here the CDR3 DNA reads TGTGCCAGCAGTCAAGGGGTATCTGGGGCCAACGTCCTGACTTTC. It is translated as CASSQGVSGANVLTF.

The chain joins TRBV11-2 to TRBJ2-2, with D perhaps TRBD1 (6 bases). The CDR3 loop spans 16 amino acids. In germline, CDR1 is SGHAT, CDR2 FQNNGV. The ends were cut back, 5 bases at V and 6 bases at J, with 19 bases in the middle. The CDR3 spells CASSTTGTSGAGELFF. The CDR3 nucleotides are TGTGCCAGCAGCACCACCGGGACATCGGGTGCCGGGGAGCTGTTTTTT.

V is TRBV7-9 and J is TRBJ1-5; TRBD1 might be the D (6 bases). The V gene's germline CDR1 is SEHNR and CDR2 FQNEAQ (reference sequence). The CDR3 is 17 amino acids. Deletions cut 0 bases from V and 7 bases from J, with 19 bases between. The CDR3: CASSLASSGAFGQPQHF. In DNA form, the CDR3 reads TGTGCCAGCAGCTTAGCGTCATCAGGGGCGTTTGGGCAGCCCCAGCATTTT.

V usage is TRBV18 and J usage is TRBJ1-5; maybe TRBD1 (5 bases). The CDR3 spans 14 residues. With 3 bases removed from V and 2 bases from J, the gap between germline ends came to 8 bases. Germline V gene sequence: CDR1 KGHSH, CDR2 LQKENI. CDR3 sequence reads: CASSPGAGNQPQHF. Written as DNA, the CDR3 is TGTGCCAGCTCACCTGGGGCGGGCAATCAGCCCCAGCATTTT.

V gene TRBV6-1 combines with J gene TRBJ2-7, with 7 bases aligning to TRBD1. The CDR3 totals 14 residues. Germline V gives CDR1 MNHNS, CDR2 SASEGT. Trimming cost V 8 bases and J 2 bases; bases outside gene matches: 9. CDR3 protein: CASRQGMPPYEQYF. As DNA, the CDR3 is TGTGCCAGCCGACAGGGAATGCCCCCCTACGAGCAGTACTTC.

The V and J genes are TRBV1 and TRBJ2-3; TRBD1, the table's D call, was not compared with the DNA. TRBV1 is listed as a pseudogene. The CDR3 covers 13 residues. The CDR3: CTGMTGWLRTQYF. CDR3 bases: TGCACCGGAATGACAGGCTGGCTTCGGACGCAGTATTTT.

As DNA, the CDR3 is TGTGCCAGCAGCGACCTTCCGGTCTCCTACGAGCAGTACTTC. Translated, it gives CASSDLPVSYEQYF. This chain links TRBV9 with TRBJ2-7, with D unclear. Looked up from germline, CDR1 is SGDLS and CDR2 is YYNGEE. The CDR3 runs 14 residues. The V and J ends lost 3 bases and 0 bases respectively, with 10 bases between them.

The rearrangement uses TRBV18 and TRBJ1-3; D possibly corresponds to TRBD1 (5 bases). The CDR3 runs to 18 residues. V was shortened by 2 bases and J by 0 bases, with 17 bases between the two germline ends. Germline V CDR1 and CDR2: KGHSH, LQKENI. The CDR3 DNA sequence: TGTGCCAGCTCACCAATCTCGACATGGGGACTCTCTGGAAACACCATATATTTT. Translating it yields CASSPISTWGLSGNTIYF.

The chain is built from TRBV6-4 and TRBJ2-2, with 7 bases that match TRBD1. The germline gives CDR1 MRHNA, CDR2 SNTAGT. The J segment lost 4 bases and the V segment lost 5 bases, leaving 4 bases of the junction unmatched. The CDR3 has 14 residues. CDR3 DNA: TGTGCCAGCAGTTCGGACAGGCTCACCGGGGAGCTGTTTTTT. Protein product: CASSSDRLTGELFF.

The chain uses TRBV9 and TRBJ1-2; TRBD1 aligns across 8 bases. Germline V gene lookup returns CDR1 SGDLS and CDR2 YYNGEE. V shed 3 bases, J shed 4 bases, and the junction held 8 bases outside the gene matches. The CDR3 has 15 residues. CDR3 sequence: CASSGPWTGSYGYTF. The DNA of the CDR3 is TGTGCCAGCAGCGGCCCCTGGACAGGGAGCTATGGCTACACCTTC.

The CDR3 sequence: CASSLRQINQPQHF. The DNA of the CDR3 is TGTGCCAGCAGCCTACGACAGATCAATCAGCCCCAGCATTTT. The V call is TRBV5-5, the J call TRBJ1-5; TRBD1 is a possible D gene (5 bases). The CDR3 has 14 residues. V lost 4 bases, J lost 3 bases, and 11 bases lay in between. CDR1 and CDR2 from the germline V gene are SGHKS and YYEKEE (reference sequence).

This clone came up once. This chain joins TRBV9 and TRBJ1-4; 7 nucleotides line up with TRBD1. V gave up 0 bases and J gave up 4 bases; unmatched junction bases: 3. The CDR3 covers 15 residues. Germline values: CDR1 SGDLS, CDR2 YYNGEE. The CDR3 spells CASSVEGQFNEKLFF. The CDR3 DNA sequence: TGTGCCAGCAGCGTAGAGGGACAGTTTAATGAAAAACTGTTTTTT.

The gene calls are TRBV5-1 and TRBJ2-3; D possibly corresponds to TRBD2 (6 bases). V lost 5 bases and J 0 bases, leaving 7 bases between the germline ends. The CDR3 totals 13 residues. CDR1 and CDR2 from the germline V gene are SGHRS and YFSETQ. CDR3 residues: CASSGGSTDTQYF. The CDR3 DNA sequence: TGCGCCAGCAGTGGGGGGAGCACAGATACGCAGTATTTT.

The chain recombines TRBV7-3 with TRBJ2-2, with D possibly TRBD2 on 6 matching bases. CDR1 is SGHTA, CDR2 FQGTGA, per germline. The CDR3 is 14 residues long. Between the trimmed V and J ends, which lost 4 bases and 7 bases, there was a span of 13 bases. Here the CDR3 reads CASSYWQGGGELFF. The CDR3 coding sequence is TGTGCCAGCAGCTACTGGCAGGGAGGCGGGGAGCTGTTTTTT.

The chain is built from TRBV14 and TRBJ1-4, with D maybe TRBD1 (5 bases). Germline CDR1 and CDR2: SGHDN and FVKESK. The CDR3 runs 15 residues. The V gene lost 0 bases and the J gene lost 7 bases, with 12 bases spanning the gap. The CDR3 region has the DNA TGTGCCAGCAGCCAAGATCGCCAGGGAGGTGAAAAACTGTTTTTT. It is translated as CASSQDRQGGEKLFF.

This chain joins TRBV28 and TRBJ1-6; D is perhaps TRBD1 (6 bases). The CDR3 spans 14 residues. Germline CDR1 is MDHEN and CDR2 is SYDVKM. The V end lost 3 bases, the J end lost 10 bases, and 13 bases lay between the germline ends. The CDR3 reads CASSFPRGRSPLHF. The CDR3 DNA sequence: TGTGCCAGCAGTTTCCCCAGGGGTAGGTCACCCCTCCACTTT.

The rearrangement joins TRBV6-1 to TRBJ1-4, with D unclear. Trimming cost V 0 bases and J 0 bases, with 8 bases left between them. Per germline, CDR1 MNHNS and CDR2 SASEGT. This CDR3 spans 16 amino acids. DNA of the CDR3: TGTGCCAGCAGTGAAGCGGGCGGGACAACTAATGAAAAACTGTTTTTT. Translated, it gives CASSEAGGTTNEKLFF.

The chain uses TRBV4-1 and TRBJ2-2; TRBD1 is a possible D gene (5 bases). Germline CDR1 reads MGHRA; CDR2 reads YSYEKL. V lost 3 bases and J lost 7, with 6 bases in between. CDR3 length equals 12 residues. The CDR3 spells CASSHDSGELFF. The CDR3 region has the DNA TGCGCCAGCAGCCACGACAGCGGGGAGCTGTTTTTT.

This clone was counted a single time. Germline and junction disagree at one end, which may indicate a read error. The chain combines TRBV7-2 with TRBJ2-3; 11 bases match TRBD2. Germline loops: CDR1 SGHTA, CDR2 FQGNSA. The CDR3 runs 12 residues. CDR3 in DNA: TGCCTGACTAGCGGGGCGACAGATACGCAGTATTTT. Translating it yields CLTSGATDTQYF.

The chain carries TRBV4-1 and TRBJ1-4; perhaps TRBD1 as D (5 bases). V was trimmed by 1 base and J by 7 bases, leaving 13 bases between them. The CDR3 has 15 amino acids. The V gene's germline CDR1 is MGHRA and CDR2 YSYEKL. CDR3 amino acids: CASSQVGQGSEKLFF. Here the CDR3 DNA reads TGCGCCAGCAGCCAAGTTGGGCAGGGAAGTGAAAAACTGTTTTTT.

This clone appeared once. The chain links TRBV6-1 to TRBJ1-6, with 10 bases lining up with TRBD1. Germline CDR1 reads MNHNS; CDR2 reads SASEGT. The length of the CDR3 is 14 residues. J was trimmed by 6 bases and V by 5 bases; bases with no gene match: 1. CDR3 amino acids: CASSRDRGNSPLHF. The CDR3 DNA reads TGTGCCAGCAGTAGGGACAGGGGTAATTCACCCCTCCACTTT.

The chain is built from TRBV6-1 and TRBJ1-1; D perhaps matches TRBD1 (5 bases). Between the trimmed V and J ends, which lost 0 bases and 10 bases, there was a span of 12 bases. This CDR3 is 13 amino acids long. Germline V CDR1 and CDR2: MNHNS, SASEGT. This chain's CDR3 is CASSEAPGLGAFF. CDR3 in DNA: TGTGCCAGCAGTGAAGCCCCAGGGCTCGGAGCTTTCTTT.